This is a list of T cell receptor beta chains from one sample in a study of blood T cell repertoires in COVID-19. The method was immunoSEQ multiplex PCR; TCRdb's version includes in-frame clones alone and lacks a portion of them. Among about 170,000 clones listed, around 81% were seen once. The sample was peripheral blood. These receptor sequences come from a woman of 80 years or more with COVID-19, enrolled during active disease. The CDR3 runs from the conserved cysteine through the conserved F or W. Fields, in order: D gene, V gene, CDR3 protein. D genes are given only for firm matches.

>NA|TRBV4-2
CASSSRGGARQGTDTQYF
>NA|TRBV6-5
CASSWGDSNQPQHF
>NA|TRBV3-1/TRBV3-2
CASSLGRGGPREQYF
>NA|TRBV7-3
CASSLSGGSAEAFF
>TRBD2|TRBV24-1
CATSGAGGEETQYF
>TRBD1|TRBV19
CASTLDRGWEGYTF
>NA|TRBV18
CASSPPQARRNTEAFF
>NA|TRBV5-1
CASTGTLNTGELFF
>TRBD1|TRBV4-1
CASGRQGGRLSGELFF
>NA|TRBV28
CASSLGPSNAIYEQYF
>TRBD2|TRBV18
CASSPPGRGAHGTQYF
>TRBD2|TRBV7-8
CASSSRLAGWETQYF
>TRBD2|TRBV2
CASSTGGGYNEQFF
>TRBD1|TRBV6-2/TRBV6-3
CASSWRDRGKTDTQYF
>NA|TRBV5-4
CASSRGSDTEAFF
>TRBD1|TRBV27
CASSSSTGGLKNTEAFF
>TRBD1|TRBV18
CASSPPGTGDGYTF
>NA|TRBV6-5
CASSYSAGTPGQTQYF
>TRBD1|TRBV9
CASSARQGATDTQYF
>NA|TRBV2
CASNRAGNTIYF
>NA|TRBV28
CASSLGLGAASTDTQYF
>TRBD1|TRBV27
CASSLQTGHEQYF
>TRBD2|TRBV2
CASIEGLLAGGRGETQYF
>NA|TRBV5-1
CASSHDSQETQYF
>NA|TRBV12-3/TRBV12-4
CASSLGGAIEQFF
>NA|TRBV4-1
CASSQPDYGYTF
>TRBD1|TRBV5-1
CASSPGTAMNSPLHF
>NA|TRBV11-2
CASSPTGYGYTF
>NA|TRBV5-1
CASSLDPSEGIQYF
>TRBD1|TRBV19
CASKVTGQETQYF
>NA|TRBV3-1/TRBV3-2
CASSLKKGKQFF
>NA|TRBV2
CATSRNNYGYTF
>TRBD2|TRBV4-2
CASSRSGTRGSTDTQYF
>TRBD1|TRBV28
CASSFLRLRDSSYEQYF
>NA|TRBV20-1
CSARAVPEAFF
>NA|TRBV3-1/TRBV3-2
CASSQPDRTGELFF
>NA|TRBV7-9
CASSFAGSSSYTF
>NA|TRBV6-5
CAAWRRAGNTGELFF
>TRBD1|TRBV18
CASSPRTGPGYGYTF
>NA|TRBV18
CASSPREGGGNTEAFF